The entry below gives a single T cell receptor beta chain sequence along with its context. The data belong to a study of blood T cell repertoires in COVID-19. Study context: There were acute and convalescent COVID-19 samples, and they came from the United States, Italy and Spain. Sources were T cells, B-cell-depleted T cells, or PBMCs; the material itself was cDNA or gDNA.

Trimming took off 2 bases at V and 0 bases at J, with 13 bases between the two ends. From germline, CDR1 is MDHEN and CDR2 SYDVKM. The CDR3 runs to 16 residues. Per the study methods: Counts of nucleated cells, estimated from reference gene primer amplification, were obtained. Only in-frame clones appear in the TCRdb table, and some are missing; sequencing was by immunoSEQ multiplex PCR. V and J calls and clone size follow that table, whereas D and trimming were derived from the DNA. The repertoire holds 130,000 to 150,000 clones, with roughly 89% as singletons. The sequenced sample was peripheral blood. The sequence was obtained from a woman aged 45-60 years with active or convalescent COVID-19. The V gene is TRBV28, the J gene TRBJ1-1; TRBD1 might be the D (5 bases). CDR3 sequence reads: CASSLPPQEMNTEAFF. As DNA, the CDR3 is TGTGCCAGCAGTTTACCCCCACAGGAAATGAACACTGAAGCTTTCTTT.